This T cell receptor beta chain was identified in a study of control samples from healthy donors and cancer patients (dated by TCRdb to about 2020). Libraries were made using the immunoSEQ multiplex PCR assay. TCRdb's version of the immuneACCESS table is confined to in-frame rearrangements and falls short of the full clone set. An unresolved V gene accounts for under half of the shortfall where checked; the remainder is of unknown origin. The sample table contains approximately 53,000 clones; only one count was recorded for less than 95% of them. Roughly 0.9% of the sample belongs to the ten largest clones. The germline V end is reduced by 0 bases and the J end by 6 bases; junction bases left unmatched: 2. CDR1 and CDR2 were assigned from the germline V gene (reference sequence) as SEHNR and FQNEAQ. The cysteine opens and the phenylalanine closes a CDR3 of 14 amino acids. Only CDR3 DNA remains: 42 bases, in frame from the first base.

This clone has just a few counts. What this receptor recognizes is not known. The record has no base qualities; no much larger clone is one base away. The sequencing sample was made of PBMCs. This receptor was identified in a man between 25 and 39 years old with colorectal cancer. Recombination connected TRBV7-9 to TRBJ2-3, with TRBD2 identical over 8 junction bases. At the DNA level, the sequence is TGTGCCAGCAGCTTAGCCATAGCGGGGGATACGCAGTATTTT. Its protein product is CASSLAIAGDTQYF.